A selection of T cell receptor beta chains follows, all from one sample in a study of shared clonotypes between healthy human individuals. Produced via immunoSEQ multiplex PCR; TCRdb's table is partial and in-frame only. The table has 190,000 or so clones, around 63% seen once; the top ten hold about 10%. Sequencing was performed on memory CD4+ T cells sorted from blood. Receptors originate from a man aged 30-40 years in good health. Both conserved end residues are part of each CDR3. D genes are given only for firm matches. Only part of the rows carry a size: once, few, many, or a class if the clone is expanded.

cdr3_aa: CASSRGLELALGEQYF
cdr3_nt: TGCGCCAGCAGCCGCGGACTAGAGCTTGCTCTAGGCGAGCAGTACTTC
j_call: TRBJ2-7
v_call: TRBV5-1
clone_size: -
d_call: TRBD2

cdr3_aa: CASRGLVEWEQFF
cdr3_nt: TGTGCCAGCCGGGGACTAGTCGAGTGGGAGCAGTTCTTC
j_call: TRBJ2-1
v_call: TRBV25-1
clone_size: -
d_call: TRBD2

cdr3_aa: CASTSGTGRTDTQYF
cdr3_nt: TGCGCCAGCACCTCCGGGACAGGGAGGACAGATACGCAGTATTTT
j_call: TRBJ2-3
v_call: TRBV5-1
clone_size: -
d_call: TRBD1

cdr3_aa: CASSAQGAGQPQHF
cdr3_nt: TGTGCCAGCAGTGCACAGGGGGCCGGTCAGCCCCAGCATTTT
j_call: TRBJ1-5
v_call: TRBV2
clone_size: -
d_call: TRBD1

cdr3_aa: CASSFRDYYAGELFF
cdr3_nt: TGTGCCAGCAGCTTCCGGGACTACTATGCCGGGGAGCTGTTTTTT
j_call: TRBJ2-2
v_call: TRBV7-8
clone_size: -
d_call: TRBD2

cdr3_aa: CASSQSIGVCKNIQYF
cdr3_nt: TGCGCCAGCAGTCAATCGATAGGGGTGTGCAAAAACATTCAGTACTTC
j_call: TRBJ2-4
v_call: TRBV23-1
clone_size: -
d_call: -

cdr3_aa: CASTGLAGLDTQYF
cdr3_nt: TGTGCCAGCACCGGACTAGCGGGCTTAGATACGCAGTATTTT
j_call: TRBJ2-3
v_call: TRBV2
clone_size: -
d_call: TRBD2

cdr3_aa: CASSLVGALGIQYF
cdr3_nt: TGTGCCAGCAGCTTGGTCGGGGCTTTGGGCATTCAGTACTTC
j_call: TRBJ2-4
v_call: TRBV5-6
clone_size: -
d_call: -

cdr3_aa: CASSFTGGDRNQPQHF
cdr3_nt: TGTGCCAGCAGCTTCACAGGGGGCGATCGCAATCAGCCCCAGCATTTT
j_call: TRBJ1-5
v_call: TRBV5-6
clone_size: -
d_call: TRBD1

cdr3_aa: CASSLVPQRQNTEAFF
cdr3_nt: TGTGCCAGCAGCTTAGTTCCTCAACGACAAAACACTGAAGCTTTCTTT
j_call: TRBJ1-1
v_call: TRBV7-2
clone_size: -
d_call: -

cdr3_aa: CASSLSGDGTDTQYF
cdr3_nt: TGTGCCAGCAGCTTATCGGGAGACGGCACAGATACGCAGTATTTT
j_call: TRBJ2-3
v_call: TRBV11-2
clone_size: -
d_call: -

cdr3_aa: CASSYDSGTAYEQYF
cdr3_nt: TGCGCCAGCAGCTATGATAGCGGGACCGCCTACGAGCAGTACTTC
j_call: TRBJ2-7
v_call: TRBV5-1
clone_size: -
d_call: TRBD2

cdr3_aa: CASSLGSDYTEAFF
cdr3_nt: TGCGCCAGCAGCTTGGGGTCCGACTACACTGAAGCTTTCTTT
j_call: TRBJ1-1
v_call: TRBV5-1
clone_size: -
d_call: -

cdr3_aa: CASSQDRDTLDEQYF
cdr3_nt: TGTGCCAGCAGTCAGGACCGGGACACTCTCGACGAGCAGTACTTC
j_call: TRBJ2-7
v_call: TRBV25-1
clone_size: -
d_call: -

cdr3_aa: CASSPSPTTYEQYF
cdr3_nt: TGTGCCAGCTCACCATCTCCGACAACCTACGAGCAGTACTTC
j_call: TRBJ2-7
v_call: TRBV18
clone_size: once
d_call: -

cdr3_aa: CSVSEGQGKYF
cdr3_nt: TGCAGCGTTTCCGAGGGACAGGGAAAGTACTTC
j_call: TRBJ2-7
v_call: TRBV29-1
clone_size: -
d_call: TRBD1

cdr3_aa: CASSLEKGIGYTF
cdr3_nt: TGTGCCAGCAGCTTGGAAAAGGGGATTGGCTACACCTTC
j_call: TRBJ1-2
v_call: TRBV5-4
clone_size: -
d_call: -

cdr3_aa: CASSGTSSYNEQFF
cdr3_nt: TGTGCCAGCAGTGGGACAAGCTCCTACAATGAGCAGTTCTTC
j_call: TRBJ2-1
v_call: TRBV11-3
clone_size: -
d_call: -

cdr3_aa: CASSVEPTRFYEQYF
cdr3_nt: TGTGCCAGCAGCGTAGAGCCGACACGGTTTTACGAGCAGTACTTC
j_call: TRBJ2-7
v_call: TRBV9
clone_size: few
d_call: -

cdr3_aa: CASSLGLDYNEQFF
cdr3_nt: TGTGCCAGCAGCTTAGGACTGGACTACAATGAGCAGTTCTTC
j_call: TRBJ2-1
v_call: TRBV11-2
clone_size: -
d_call: -

cdr3_aa: CASSQGVSGSYNEQFF
cdr3_nt: TGCGCCAGCAGCCAAGGTGTAAGCGGTTCCTACAATGAGCAGTTCTTC
j_call: TRBJ2-1
v_call: TRBV4-3
clone_size: -
d_call: -

cdr3_aa: CASTGQGSSYEQYF
cdr3_nt: TGTGCCAGCACGGGACAGGGAAGCTCCTACGAGCAGTACTTC
j_call: TRBJ2-7
v_call: TRBV2
clone_size: once
d_call: TRBD1

cdr3_aa: CASSQDLPGTYGYTF
cdr3_nt: TGCGCCAGCAGCCAAGATCTACCAGGGACATATGGCTACACCTTC
j_call: TRBJ1-2
v_call: TRBV4-1
clone_size: -
d_call: -

cdr3_aa: CASRSGQTYRFEQFF
cdr3_nt: TGTGCCAGCAGGTCGGGACAGACTTACAGATTTGAGCAGTTCTTC
j_call: TRBJ2-1
v_call: TRBV28
clone_size: -
d_call: TRBD1

cdr3_aa: CASSAMGTVGGELFF
cdr3_nt: TGTGCCAGCAGTGCAATGGGGACAGTGGGCGGGGAGCTGTTTTTT
j_call: TRBJ2-2
v_call: TRBV2
clone_size: -
d_call: TRBD1

cdr3_aa: CASSSLAGTSYEQYF
cdr3_nt: TGTGCCAGCAGCTCCCTAGCGGGGACCTCCTACGAGCAGTACTTC
j_call: TRBJ2-7
v_call: TRBV7-8
clone_size: -
d_call: TRBD2

cdr3_aa: CASSSYRVGYEQYF
cdr3_nt: TGTGCCAGCAGCTCCTACAGGGTAGGCTACGAGCAGTACTTC
j_call: TRBJ2-7
v_call: TRBV7-2
clone_size: -
d_call: -

cdr3_aa: CASRPTKVVEETQYF
cdr3_nt: TGTGCCAGCAGGCCCACAAAGGTCGTTGAGGAGACCCAGTACTTC
j_call: TRBJ2-5
v_call: TRBV28
clone_size: -
d_call: -

cdr3_aa: CASSFGDEQYF
cdr3_nt: TGTGCCAGCAGCTTCGGAGATGAGCAGTACTTC
j_call: TRBJ2-7
v_call: TRBV11-3
clone_size: -
d_call: -

cdr3_aa: CASSEAEREGYEQYF
cdr3_nt: TGTGCCAGCAGTGAAGCCGAGCGGGAGGGCTACGAGCAGTACTTC
j_call: TRBJ2-7
v_call: TRBV2
clone_size: -
d_call: TRBD2

cdr3_aa: CASSRGWKARQETQYF
cdr3_nt: TGTGCCAGCAGCCGGGGTTGGAAGGCCCGTCAAGAGACCCAGTACTTC
j_call: TRBJ2-5
v_call: TRBV9
clone_size: many
d_call: -

cdr3_aa: CASSATGKRSENTGELFF
cdr3_nt: TGTGCCAGCAGCGCGACAGGGAAACGATCGGAGAACACCGGGGAGCTGTTTTTT
j_call: TRBJ2-2
v_call: TRBV9
clone_size: -
d_call: TRBD1

cdr3_aa: CATSRDRGTDQPQHF
cdr3_nt: TGCGCCACCTCCCGGGACAGGGGAACAGATCAGCCCCAGCATTTT
j_call: TRBJ1-5
v_call: TRBV10-2
clone_size: -
d_call: TRBD1

cdr3_aa: CASSPLTSGRAESYEQYF
cdr3_nt: TGTGCCAGCAGCCCCTTGACTAGCGGGAGGGCAGAATCCTACGAGCAGTACTTC
j_call: TRBJ2-7
v_call: TRBV28
clone_size: -
d_call: TRBD2

cdr3_aa: CSVYYGYEQYF
cdr3_nt: TGCAGCGTTTACTACGGGTACGAGCAGTACTTC
j_call: TRBJ2-7
v_call: TRBV29-1
clone_size: -
d_call: -

cdr3_aa: CASSEDRVTDTQYF
cdr3_nt: TGTGCCAGCAGCGAGGACAGAGTCACAGATACGCAGTATTTT
j_call: TRBJ2-3
v_call: TRBV7-8
clone_size: -
d_call: -

cdr3_aa: CASSLSAGSGYTF
cdr3_nt: TGTGCCAGCAGCTTGAGCGCAGGGAGTGGCTACACCTTC
j_call: TRBJ1-2
v_call: TRBV5-6
clone_size: -
d_call: -

cdr3_aa: CAWNTHRDRVVYEQYF
cdr3_nt: TGTGCCTGGAATACCCACCGGGACAGGGTGGTCTACGAGCAGTACTTC
j_call: TRBJ2-7
v_call: TRBV30
clone_size: -
d_call: TRBD1

cdr3_aa: CASSLDGGQNGNTIYF
cdr3_nt: TGTGCCAGCAGCTTGGATGGCGGGCAGAACGGAAACACCATATATTTT
j_call: TRBJ1-3
v_call: TRBV5-4
clone_size: -
d_call: -

cdr3_aa: CASSPGFYGYTF
cdr3_nt: TGTGCCAGCAGCCCAGGGTTCTATGGCTACACCTTC
j_call: TRBJ1-2
v_call: TRBV5-6
clone_size: -
d_call: -

cdr3_aa: CASIPFGLAENIQYF
cdr3_nt: TGTGCCAGCATCCCCTTCGGGCTAGCGGAAAACATTCAGTACTTC
j_call: TRBJ2-4
v_call: TRBV2
clone_size: -
d_call: TRBD2

cdr3_aa: CASSLWGNQPQHF
cdr3_nt: TGTGCCAGCAGCTTGTGGGGGAACCAGCCCCAGCATTTT
j_call: TRBJ1-5
v_call: TRBV5-4
clone_size: -
d_call: -

cdr3_aa: CASRQQGAEYF
cdr3_nt: TGTGCCAGCAGACAACAGGGGGCGGAGTACTTC
j_call: TRBJ2-5
v_call: TRBV5-6
clone_size: -
d_call: TRBD1

cdr3_aa: CASSYLGQVHYEQYF
cdr3_nt: TGTGCCAGCAGTTACTTGGGACAGGTACACTACGAGCAGTACTTC
j_call: TRBJ2-7
v_call: TRBV6-5
clone_size: -
d_call: TRBD1

cdr3_aa: CASSSGGAYGYTF
cdr3_nt: TGCGCCAGCAGCTCTGGGGGCGCATATGGCTACACCTTC
j_call: TRBJ1-2
v_call: TRBV5-1
clone_size: -
d_call: -

cdr3_aa: CASSVNSYNEQFF
cdr3_nt: TGCGCCAGCAGTGTTAACTCCTACAATGAGCAGTTCTTC
j_call: TRBJ2-1
v_call: TRBV10-1
clone_size: -
d_call: -

cdr3_aa: CATSRDRSGVGYTF
cdr3_nt: TGTGCCACCAGCAGAGATCGTAGTGGGGTTGGCTACACCTTC
j_call: TRBJ1-2
v_call: TRBV15
clone_size: few
d_call: -

cdr3_aa: CASSFQLMSRDSNQPQHF
cdr3_nt: TGTGCCAGCAGTTTCCAATTGATGAGCAGGGATAGCAATCAGCCCCAGCATTTT
j_call: TRBJ1-5
v_call: TRBV28
clone_size: -
d_call: -

cdr3_aa: CASSRFTSGKGETQYF
cdr3_nt: TGTGCCAGCTCACGATTCACTAGCGGGAAGGGAGAGACCCAGTACTTC
j_call: TRBJ2-5
v_call: TRBV18
clone_size: few
d_call: TRBD2

cdr3_aa: CASSETGGGLGTDTQYF
cdr3_nt: TGTGCCAGCAGTGAAACTGGGGGCGGACTCGGCACAGATACGCAGTATTTT
j_call: TRBJ2-3
v_call: TRBV6-1
clone_size: -
d_call: -

cdr3_aa: CASSLLAGGWGDEQFF
cdr3_nt: TGTGCCAGCAGCTTGCTAGCGGGAGGGTGGGGTGATGAGCAGTTCTTC
j_call: TRBJ2-1
v_call: TRBV7-2
clone_size: -
d_call: TRBD2

cdr3_aa: CASRRGLRSNQPQHF
cdr3_nt: TGTGCCAGCAGGAGGGGGCTTAGAAGCAATCAGCCCCAGCATTTT
j_call: TRBJ1-5
v_call: TRBV2
clone_size: -
d_call: TRBD1

cdr3_aa: CASRNRNTGELFF
cdr3_nt: TGTGCCAGCAGGAACAGGAACACCGGGGAGCTGTTTTTT
j_call: TRBJ2-2
v_call: TRBV28
clone_size: -
d_call: -

cdr3_aa: CAWSVNANYGYTF
cdr3_nt: TGTGCCTGGAGTGTTAACGCTAACTATGGCTACACCTTC
j_call: TRBJ1-2
v_call: TRBV30
clone_size: -
d_call: -

cdr3_aa: CASRSGQGGQPQHF
cdr3_nt: TGTGCCAGCAGATCGGGACAGGGAGGTCAGCCCCAGCATTTT
j_call: TRBJ1-5
v_call: TRBV7-9
clone_size: -
d_call: TRBD1

cdr3_aa: CASSPKTGDYGYTF
cdr3_nt: TGTGCCAGCAGCCCAAAGACAGGAGATTATGGCTACACCTTC
j_call: TRBJ1-2
v_call: TRBV5-4
clone_size: -
d_call: -

cdr3_aa: CSVDGTGGTDTQYF
cdr3_nt: TGCAGCGTTGACGGGACAGGGGGGACAGATACGCAGTATTTT
j_call: TRBJ2-3
v_call: TRBV29-1
clone_size: -
d_call: TRBD1